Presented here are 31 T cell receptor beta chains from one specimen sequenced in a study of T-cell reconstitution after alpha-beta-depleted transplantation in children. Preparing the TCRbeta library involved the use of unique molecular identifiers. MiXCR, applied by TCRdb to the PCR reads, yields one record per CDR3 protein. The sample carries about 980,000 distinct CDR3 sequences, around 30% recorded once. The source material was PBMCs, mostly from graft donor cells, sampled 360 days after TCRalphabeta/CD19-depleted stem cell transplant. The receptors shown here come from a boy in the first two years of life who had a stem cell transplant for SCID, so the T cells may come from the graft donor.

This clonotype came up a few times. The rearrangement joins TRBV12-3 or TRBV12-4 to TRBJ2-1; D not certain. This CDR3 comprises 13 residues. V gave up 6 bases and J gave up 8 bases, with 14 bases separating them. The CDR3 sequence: CASSPVGMDEQFF. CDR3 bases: TGTGCCAGCAGCCCAGTGGGAATGGATGAGCAGTTCTTC.

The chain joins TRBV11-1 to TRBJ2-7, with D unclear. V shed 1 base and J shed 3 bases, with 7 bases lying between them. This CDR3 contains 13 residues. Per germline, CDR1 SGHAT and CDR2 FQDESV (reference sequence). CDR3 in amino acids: CASSLVRYYEQYF. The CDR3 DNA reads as TGTGCCAGCAGCTTAGTACGTTACTACGAGCAGTACTTC.

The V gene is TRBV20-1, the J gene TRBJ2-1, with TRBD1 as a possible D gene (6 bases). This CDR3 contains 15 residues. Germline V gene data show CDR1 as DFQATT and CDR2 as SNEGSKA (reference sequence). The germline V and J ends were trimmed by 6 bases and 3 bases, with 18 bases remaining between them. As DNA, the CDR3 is TGCAGTGCAACCAAGCCGGGACACGACTACAATGAGCAGTTCTTC. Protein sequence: CSATKPGHDYNEQFF.

The CDR3 sequence: CASSPAGGGSYGYTF. In DNA, the CDR3 is TGCGCCAGCAGCCCGGCCGGGGGGGGTAGCTATGGCTACACCTTC. The chain employs TRBV5-1 and TRBJ1-2, with a possible D match to TRBD1 (5 bases). In germline, CDR1 is SGHRS, CDR2 YFSETQ. This CDR3 is built from 15 residues. V dropped 4 bases and J dropped 4 bases, with 17 bases sitting between them.

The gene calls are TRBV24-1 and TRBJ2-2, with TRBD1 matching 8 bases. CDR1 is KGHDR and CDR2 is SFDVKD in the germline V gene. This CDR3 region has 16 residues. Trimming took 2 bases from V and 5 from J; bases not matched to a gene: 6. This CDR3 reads CATSDSDRGRTGELFF. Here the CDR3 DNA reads TGTGCCACCAGTGATTCAGACAGGGGTCGGACCGGGGAGCTGTTTTTT.

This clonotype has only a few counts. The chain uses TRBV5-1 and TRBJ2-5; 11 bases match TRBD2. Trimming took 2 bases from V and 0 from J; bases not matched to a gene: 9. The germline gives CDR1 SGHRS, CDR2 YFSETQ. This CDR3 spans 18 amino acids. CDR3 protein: CASSFSSGGFLYQETQYF. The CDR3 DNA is TGCGCCAGCAGCTTTTCTAGCGGGGGGTTCCTGTACCAAGAGACCCAGTACTTC.

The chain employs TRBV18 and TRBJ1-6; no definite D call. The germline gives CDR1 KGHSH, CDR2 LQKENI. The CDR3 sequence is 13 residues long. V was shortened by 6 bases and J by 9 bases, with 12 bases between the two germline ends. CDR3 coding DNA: TGTGCCAGCTCTCGGGTGACGGGTTCACCCCTCCACTTT. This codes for CASSRVTGSPLHF. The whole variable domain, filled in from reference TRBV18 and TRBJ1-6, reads NAGVMQNPRHLVRRRGQEARLRCSPMKGHSHVYWYRQLPEEGLKFMVYLQKENIIDESGMPKERFSAEFPKEGPSILRIQQVVRGDSAAYFCASSRVTGSPLHFGNGTRLTVT.

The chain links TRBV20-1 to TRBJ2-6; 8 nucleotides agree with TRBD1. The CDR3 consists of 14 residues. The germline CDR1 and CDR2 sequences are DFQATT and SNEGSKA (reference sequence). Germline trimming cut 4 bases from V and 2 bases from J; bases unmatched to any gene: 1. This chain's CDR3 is CSAKTGAGANVLTF. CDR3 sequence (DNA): TGCAGTGCTAAGACAGGGGCTGGGGCCAACGTCCTGACTTTC.

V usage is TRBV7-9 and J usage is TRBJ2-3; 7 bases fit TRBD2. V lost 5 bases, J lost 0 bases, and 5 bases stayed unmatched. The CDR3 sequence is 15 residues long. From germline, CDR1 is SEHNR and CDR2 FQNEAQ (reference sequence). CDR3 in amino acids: CASSTGTKSTDTQYF. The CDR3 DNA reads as TGTGCCAGCAGCACCGGGACTAAAAGCACAGATACGCAGTATTTT.

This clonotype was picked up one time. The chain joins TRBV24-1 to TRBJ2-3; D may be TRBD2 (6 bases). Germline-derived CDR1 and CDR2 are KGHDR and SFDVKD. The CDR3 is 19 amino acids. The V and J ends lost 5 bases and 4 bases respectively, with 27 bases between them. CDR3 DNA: TGTGCCACCAGTGTCTCCCTCGGCGGGGACCCCAAAGGCGCAGATACGCAGTATTTT. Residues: CATSVSLGGDPKGADTQYF.

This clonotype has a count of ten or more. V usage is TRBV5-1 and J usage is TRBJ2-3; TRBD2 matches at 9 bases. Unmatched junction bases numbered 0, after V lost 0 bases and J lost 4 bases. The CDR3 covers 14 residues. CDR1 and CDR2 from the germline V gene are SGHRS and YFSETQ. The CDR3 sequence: CASSLERGADTQYF. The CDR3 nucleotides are TGCGCCAGCAGCTTGGAGCGGGGGGCAGATACGCAGTATTTT.

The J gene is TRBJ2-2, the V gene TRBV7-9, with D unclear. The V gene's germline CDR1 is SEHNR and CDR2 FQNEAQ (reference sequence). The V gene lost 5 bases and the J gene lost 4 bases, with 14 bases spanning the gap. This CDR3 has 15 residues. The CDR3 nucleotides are TGTGCCAGCAGCATAGAGGCTTGGGGCACCGGGGAGCTGTTTTTT. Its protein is CASSIEAWGTGELFF.

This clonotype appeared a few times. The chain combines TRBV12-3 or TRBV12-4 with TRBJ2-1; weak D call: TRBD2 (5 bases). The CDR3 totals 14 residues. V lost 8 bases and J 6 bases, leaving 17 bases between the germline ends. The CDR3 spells CASSHQRLANEQFF. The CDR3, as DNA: TGTGCCAGCTCACATCAGCGGCTAGCCAATGAGCAGTTCTTC.

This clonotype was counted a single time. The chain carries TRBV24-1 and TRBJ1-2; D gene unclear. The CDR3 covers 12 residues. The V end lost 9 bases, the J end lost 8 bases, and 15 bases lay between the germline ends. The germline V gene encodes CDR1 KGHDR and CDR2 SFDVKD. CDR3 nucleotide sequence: TGTGCCACCTACGGTTCGACGGTAGGCTACACCTTC. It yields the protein CATYGSTVGYTF.

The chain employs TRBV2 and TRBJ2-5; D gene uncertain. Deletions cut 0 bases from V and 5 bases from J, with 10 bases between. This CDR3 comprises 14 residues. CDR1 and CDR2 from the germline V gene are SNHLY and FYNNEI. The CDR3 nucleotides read TGTGCCAGCAGTGAAGCTAGAATCGGGGAGACCCAGTACTTC. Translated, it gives CASSEARIGETQYF.

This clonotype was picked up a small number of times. CDR3 DNA: TGTGCCAGCAGTTTTCAGGGGGCGGGTTACAATGAGCAGTTCTTC. It yields the protein CASSFQGAGYNEQFF. This rearrangement joins TRBV12-3 or TRBV12-4 to TRBJ2-1; 8 bases are a match to TRBD1. Trimming took 3 bases from V and 4 from J; bases not matched to a gene: 5. The CDR3 runs 15 residues.

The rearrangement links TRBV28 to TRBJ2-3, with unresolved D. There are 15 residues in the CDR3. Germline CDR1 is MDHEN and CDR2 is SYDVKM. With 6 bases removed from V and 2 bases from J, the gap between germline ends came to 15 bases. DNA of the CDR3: TGTGCCAGCAGCTCGACCACCCGACCCACAGATACGCAGTATTTT. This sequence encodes CASSSTTRPTDTQYF.

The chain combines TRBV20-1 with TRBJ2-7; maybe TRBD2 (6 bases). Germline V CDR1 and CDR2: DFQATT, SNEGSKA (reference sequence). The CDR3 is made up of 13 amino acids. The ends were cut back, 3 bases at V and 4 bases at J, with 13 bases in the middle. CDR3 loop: CSASTAGRYEQYF. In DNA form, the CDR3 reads TGCAGTGCTAGTACGGCAGGGAGGTACGAGCAGTACTTC.

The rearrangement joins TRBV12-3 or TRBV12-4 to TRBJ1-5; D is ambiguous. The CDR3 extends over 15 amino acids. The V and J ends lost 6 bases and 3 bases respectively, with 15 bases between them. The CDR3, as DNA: TGTGCCAGCAGGAGAGGGCGGAACTTCAATCAGCCCCAGCATTTT. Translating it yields CASRRGRNFNQPQHF.

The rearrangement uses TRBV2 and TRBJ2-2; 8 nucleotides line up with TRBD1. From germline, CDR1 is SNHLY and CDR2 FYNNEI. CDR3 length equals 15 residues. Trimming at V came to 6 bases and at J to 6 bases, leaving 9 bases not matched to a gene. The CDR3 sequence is CASSADTGGSGELFF. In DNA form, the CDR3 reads TGTGCCAGCAGCGCTGATACAGGGGGATCCGGGGAGCTGTTTTTT.

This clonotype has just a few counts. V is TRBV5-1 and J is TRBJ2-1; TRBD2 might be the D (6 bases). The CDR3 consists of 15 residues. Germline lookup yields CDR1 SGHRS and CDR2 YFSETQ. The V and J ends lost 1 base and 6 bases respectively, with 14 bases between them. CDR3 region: CASSLSPAGINEQFF. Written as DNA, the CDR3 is TGCGCCAGCAGCTTGTCGCCAGCGGGCATCAATGAGCAGTTCTTC.

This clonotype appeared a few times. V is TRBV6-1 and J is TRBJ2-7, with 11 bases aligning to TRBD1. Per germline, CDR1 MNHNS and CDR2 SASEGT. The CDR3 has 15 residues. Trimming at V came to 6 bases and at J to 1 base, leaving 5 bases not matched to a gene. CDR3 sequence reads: CASSSDRGPSYEQYF. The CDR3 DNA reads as TGTGCCAGCAGCTCGGACAGGGGGCCGTCCTACGAGCAGTACTTC.

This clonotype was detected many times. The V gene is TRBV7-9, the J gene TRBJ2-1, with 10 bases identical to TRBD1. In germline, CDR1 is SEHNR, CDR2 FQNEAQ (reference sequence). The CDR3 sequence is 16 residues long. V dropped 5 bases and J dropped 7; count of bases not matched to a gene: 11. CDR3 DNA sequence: TGTGCCAGCAGCCCTCCGAGACAGGGGGCTGGAAATGAGCAGTTCTTC. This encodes CASSPPRQGAGNEQFF. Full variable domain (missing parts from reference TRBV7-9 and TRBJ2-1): DTGVSQNPRHKITKRGQNVTFRCDPISEHNRLYWYRQTLGQGPEFLTYFQNEAQLEKSRLLSDRFSAERPKGSFSTLEIQRTEQGDSAMYLCASSPPRQGAGNEQFFGPGTRLTVL.

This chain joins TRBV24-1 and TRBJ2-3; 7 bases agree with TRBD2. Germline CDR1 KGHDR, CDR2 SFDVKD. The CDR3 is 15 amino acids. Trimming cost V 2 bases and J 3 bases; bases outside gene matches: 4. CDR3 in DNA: TGTGCCACCAGTGATTCCGGGACTACGACAGATACGCAGTATTTT. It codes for CATSDSGTTTDTQYF.

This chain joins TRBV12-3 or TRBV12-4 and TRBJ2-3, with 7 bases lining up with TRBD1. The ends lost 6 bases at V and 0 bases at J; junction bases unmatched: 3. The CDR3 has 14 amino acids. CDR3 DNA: TGTGCCAGCAGGGGGACAGCTAGCACAGATACGCAGTATTTT. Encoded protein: CASRGTASTDTQYF.

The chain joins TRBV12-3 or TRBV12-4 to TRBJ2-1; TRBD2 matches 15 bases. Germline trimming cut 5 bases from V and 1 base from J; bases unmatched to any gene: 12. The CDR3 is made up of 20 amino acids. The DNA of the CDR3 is TGTGCCAGCAGTCGCACCGGACTAGCGGGGGGGCATGGGTCCTACAATGAGCAGTTCTTC. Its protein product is CASSRTGLAGGHGSYNEQFF.

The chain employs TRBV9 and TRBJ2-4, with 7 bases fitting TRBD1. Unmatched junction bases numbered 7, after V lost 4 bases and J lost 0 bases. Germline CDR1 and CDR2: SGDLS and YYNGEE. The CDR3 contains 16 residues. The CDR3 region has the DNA TGTGCCAGCAGCTCACAGGGGACGCTAGCCAAAAACATTCAGTACTTC. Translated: CASSSQGTLAKNIQYF. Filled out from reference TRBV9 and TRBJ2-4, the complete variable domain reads DSGVTQTPKHLITATGQRVTLRCSPRSGDLSVYWYQQSLDQGLQFLIQYYNGEERAKGNILERFSAQQFPDLHSELNLSSLELGDSALYFCASSSQGTLAKNIQYFGAGTRLSVL.

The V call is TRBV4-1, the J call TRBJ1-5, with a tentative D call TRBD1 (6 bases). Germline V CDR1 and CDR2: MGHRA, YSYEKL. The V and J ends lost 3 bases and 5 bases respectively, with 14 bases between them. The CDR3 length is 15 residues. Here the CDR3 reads CASSQGHPGDQPQHF. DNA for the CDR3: TGCGCCAGCAGCCAGGGACACCCGGGGGATCAGCCCCAGCATTTT.

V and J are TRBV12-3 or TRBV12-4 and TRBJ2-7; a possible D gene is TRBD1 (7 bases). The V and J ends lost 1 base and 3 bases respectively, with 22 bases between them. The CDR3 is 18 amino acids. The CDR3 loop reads CASSLVYRARQGGYEQYF. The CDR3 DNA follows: TGTGCCAGCAGTTTAGTATATAGGGCCCGGCAGGGGGGCTACGAGCAGTACTTC.

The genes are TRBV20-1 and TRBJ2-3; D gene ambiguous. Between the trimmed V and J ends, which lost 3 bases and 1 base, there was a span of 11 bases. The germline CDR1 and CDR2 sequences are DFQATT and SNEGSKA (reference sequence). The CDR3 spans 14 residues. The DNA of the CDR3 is TGCAGTGCTAGGGGGATAGATGGCACAGATACGCAGTATTTT. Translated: CSARGIDGTDTQYF.

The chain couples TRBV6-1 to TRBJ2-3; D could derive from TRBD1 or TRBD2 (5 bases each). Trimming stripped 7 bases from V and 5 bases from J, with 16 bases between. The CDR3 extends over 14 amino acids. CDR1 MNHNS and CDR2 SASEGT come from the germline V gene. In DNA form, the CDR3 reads TGTGCCAGCACCTCCAACTGGGGGTTAGATACGCAGTATTTT. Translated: CASTSNWGLDTQYF.